A single sample gave rise to the 28 T cell receptor beta chains below, sequenced in a study of shared clonotypes between healthy human individuals (dated by TCRdb to the early 2020s). The library was made by the immunoSEQ multiplex PCR assay. The table was pulled from immuneACCESS by TCRdb, which kept in-frame rearrangements only. Such tables lose some clones; where checked, under half of the loss comes from unresolved V genes, and the rest has no known cause. The sample has about 2.5 million clones on record, 85% to 95% of them singletons. The biggest ten clones account for 0.3% to 0.4% of the sample. The sample was naive CD4+ T cells from PBMCs. The cell subset or site label of this sample denotes: CD45RA+ positively selected. The source is a man between 18 and 29 years old in good health. Some clones in this sample may be carry-over from other donors' samples.

The CDR3 coding sequence is TGTGCCAGCAGCTTAGCAGGGTCGGGTCAGCCCCAGCATTTT. Translated: CASSLAGSGQPQHF. The rearrangement links TRBV7-9 to TRBJ1-5; D gene unclear. The CDR3 loop spans 14 amino acids. V was shortened by 0 bases and J by 6 bases, with 9 bases between the two germline ends. The germline CDR1 and CDR2 sequences are SEHNR and FQNEAQ (reference sequence).

The chain has TRBV23-1 and TRBJ2-4; 11 nucleotides line up with TRBD1. TRBV23-1 is treated as an ORF (open reading frame) with a function not yet certain. With V trimmed by 4 bases and J by 6 bases, 8 bases remained unmatched. This CDR3 has 16 amino acids. The CDR3 nucleotides are TGCGCCAGCAGTCCCCTGCGGGACAGGGGGAGAAACATTCAGTACTTC. This sequence encodes CASSPLRDRGRNIQYF.

CDR3 protein: CASLLRGVSAYEQYF. The DNA for the CDR3 is TGCGCCAGCTTATTGAGAGGCGTTTCTGCCTACGAGCAGTACTTC. The chain joins TRBV10-2 to TRBJ2-7; D ambiguous. Germline CDR1 is WSHSY and CDR2 is SAAADI. CDR3 length equals 15 residues. The V gene lost 8 bases and the J gene lost 2 bases, with 19 bases spanning the gap.

V usage is TRBV25-1 and J usage is TRBJ1-1; no clear D. CDR1 is MGHDK, CDR2 SYGVNS, per germline. The CDR3 totals 11 residues. Trimming stripped 7 bases from V and 1 base from J, with 4 bases between. The CDR3 region has the DNA TGTGCCAGCAAAGGGAACACTGAAGCTTTCTTT. Protein: CASKGNTEAFF. Using reference TRBV25-1 and TRBJ1-1 for the parts outside the CDR3, the full variable domain is EADIYQTPRYLVIGTGKKITLECSQTMGHDKMYWYQQDPGMELHLIHYSYGVNSTEKGDLSSESTVSRIRTEHFPLTLESARPSHTSQYLCASKGNTEAFFGQGTRLTVV.

The rearrangement links TRBV5-6 to TRBJ1-5, with 7 bases that match TRBD1. V lost 5 bases to trimming and J lost 6 bases; unmatched junction nucleotides: 17. CDR3 length equals 17 residues. CDR1 is SGHDT, CDR2 YYEEEE, per germline. The CDR3 nucleotides are TGTGCCAGCAGTAAGAGGAGGGGGCAAAAATTCGGTCAGCCCCAGCATTTT. Residues: CASSKRRGQKFGQPQHF.

This chain connects TRBV6-4 to TRBJ2-3; TRBD2 is a possible D gene (6 bases). Trimming left V 6 bases short and J 4 bases short, with 17 bases between. The CDR3 is made up of 15 amino acids. CDR1 MRHNA and CDR2 SNTAGT come from the germline V gene. The CDR3 protein is CASSRSGEGADTQYF. The CDR3 nucleotides are TGTGCCAGCAGCCGGTCGGGGGAAGGGGCAGATACGCAGTATTTT.

This chain links TRBV25-1 with TRBJ2-1; D is possibly TRBD2 (6 bases). The CDR3 has 13 residues. Between the trimmed V and J ends, which lost 5 bases and 6 bases, there was a span of 11 bases. Germline V gene data show CDR1 as MGHDK and CDR2 as SYGVNS. The CDR3 loop is CASSLAGSNEQFF. The CDR3, as DNA: TGTGCCAGCAGTCTGGCCGGGAGCAATGAGCAGTTCTTC.

The chain couples TRBV27 to TRBJ2-3, with a tentative D call TRBD1 (5 bases). The CDR3 contains 14 residues. The germline V gene encodes CDR1 MNHEY and CDR2 SMNVEV (reference sequence). Between the trimmed V and J ends, which lost 7 bases and 2 bases, there was a span of 13 bases. The CDR3 coding sequence is TGTGCCAGCAAAGGTCTGACAGTCACAGATACGCAGTATTTT. Residues: CASKGLTVTDTQYF.

The rearrangement uses TRBV7-2 and TRBJ2-7, with D perhaps matching TRBD1 or TRBD2 (5 bases each). CDR1 and CDR2 from the germline V gene are SGHTA and FQGNSA. This CDR3 spans 16 amino acids. The V gene lost 2 bases and the J gene lost 6 bases, with 20 bases spanning the gap. The CDR3 DNA sequence: TGTGCCAGCAGCTTACTGGGGGTGGGGGTAGGCTTCGAGCAGTACTTC. Its translation: CASSLLGVGVGFEQYF.

The rearrangement uses TRBV28 and TRBJ1-1, with D tentatively TRBD1 (5 bases). Germline V gene lookup returns CDR1 MDHEN and CDR2 SYDVKM. The V end was cut by 7 bases, the J end by 10 bases, with 22 bases between. The CDR3 has 14 amino acids. The CDR3 here is CASTQMGPRFGAFF. DNA of the CDR3: TGTGCCAGCACCCAAATGGGACCCCGCTTTGGAGCTTTCTTT.

The chain carries TRBV19 and TRBJ1-2, with D possibly being TRBD1 (6 bases). Trimming removed 2 bases from V and 7 bases from J, with 11 bases in between. CDR3 length: 13 residues. The germline gives CDR1 LNHDA, CDR2 SQIVND (reference sequence). The CDR3 reads CASSINRVVGYTF. The CDR3 nucleotides read TGTGCCAGTAGTATAAACAGGGTCGTTGGCTACACCTTC.

The chain employs TRBV27 and TRBJ2-7, with D possibly matching TRBD1 (6 bases). CDR3 size: 16 residues. CDR1 and CDR2 from the germline V gene are MNHEY and SMNVEV (reference sequence). Trimming removed 2 bases from V and 5 bases from J, with 19 bases in between. The CDR3 region has the DNA TGTGCCAGCAGTTTAACTATACAGGGTATGCTCGACGAGCAGTACTTC. This sequence encodes CASSLTIQGMLDEQYF.

V is TRBV7-2 and J is TRBJ1-5; D call uncertain. Germline V gene lookup returns CDR1 SGHTA and CDR2 FQGNSA. Deletions cut 3 bases from V and 0 bases from J, with 9 bases between. The CDR3 consists of 15 residues. CDR3 nucleotide sequence: TGTGCCAGCAGCTTGTCACGGATTAGCAATCAGCCCCAGCATTTT. It codes for CASSLSRISNQPQHF.

The V call is TRBV5-1, the J call TRBJ2-3, with 7 bases aligning to TRBD2. The V segment lost 2 bases and the J segment 3 bases; nucleotides outside the gene matches: 3. This CDR3 is 14 amino acids long. CDR1 SGHRS and CDR2 YFSETQ come from the germline V gene. The chain's CDR3 is CASSFTSVTDTQYF. CDR3 DNA sequence: TGCGCCAGCAGCTTTACTAGCGTTACAGATACGCAGTATTTT.

The genes are TRBV15 and TRBJ1-5; TRBD1 aligns across 7 bases. J lost 5 bases, V lost 0 bases, and 16 bases had no gene match. The germline V gene has CDR1 LNHNV and CDR2 YYDKDF (reference sequence). The CDR3 has 19 amino acids. As DNA, the CDR3 is TGTGCCACCAGCAGAGATTCAGGGGGAGGTTCCCTAAGTCATCAGCCCCAGCATTTT. Protein product: CATSRDSGGGSLSHQPQHF. Variable domain in full (rest from reference TRBV15 and TRBJ1-5): DAMVIQNPRYQVTQFGKPVTLSCSQTLNHNVMYWYQQKSSQAPKLLFHYYDKDFNNEADTPDNFQSRRPNTSFCFLDIRSPGLGDTAMYLCATSRDSGGGSLSHQPQHFGDGTRLSIL.

This clone appeared a single time. The CDR3 here is CASSSGLAGFTDTQYF. CDR3 bases: TGTGCCAGCAGTTCCGGACTAGCGGGTTTCACAGATACGCAGTATTTT. The chain combines TRBV28 with TRBJ2-3; 11 bases are a match to TRBD2. Unmatched junction bases numbered 5, after V lost 4 bases and J lost 2 bases. Per germline, CDR1 MDHEN and CDR2 SYDVKM. The CDR3 is made up of 16 amino acids. Using reference TRBV28 and TRBJ2-3 for the parts outside the CDR3, the full variable domain is DVKVTQSSRYLVKRTGEKVFLECVQDMDHENMFWYRQDPGLGLRLIYFSYDVKMKEKGDIPEGYSVSREKKERFSLILESASTNQTSMYLCASSSGLAGFTDTQYFGPGTRLTVL.

Worth noting for this clone: At the DNA level, this CDR3 is encoded by other sequences in the same sample as well. The chain carries TRBV12-5 and TRBJ2-5; the D gene is possibly TRBD2 (5 bases). Germline CDR1 is LGHNT and CDR2 is FRNRAP. V shed 1 base and J shed 5 bases, with 5 bases lying between them. There are 12 residues in the CDR3. The CDR3 region has the DNA TGTGCTAGTGGTTTGGCGGGGGAGACCCAGTACTTC. This codes for CASGLAGETQYF.

V is TRBV6-5 and J is TRBJ2-7; D ambiguous. CDR3 length: 13 residues. Germline CDR1 is MNHEY and CDR2 is SVGAGI. V was clipped by 6 bases and J by 3 bases, with 12 bases between them. CDR3 sequence (DNA): TGTGCCAGCAGCCCCAGGAGTAACTACGAGCAGTACTTC. Its translation is CASSPRSNYEQYF.

This clone was observed a handful of times. The chain uses TRBV7-9 and TRBJ1-2; 10 bases are shared with TRBD1. Germline loops: CDR1 SEHNR, CDR2 FQNEAQ (reference sequence). This CDR3 is 15 amino acids long. V trimming: 5 bases; J trimming: 4 bases; junction bases outside the gene matches: 7. The DNA of the CDR3 is TGTGCCAGCAGCCGACAGGGGGCGCAGGGCTATGGCTACACCTTC. Translation: CASSRQGAQGYGYTF.

The chain employs TRBV9 and TRBJ2-2; 9 nucleotides agree with TRBD2. CDR3 size: 16 residues. Per germline, CDR1 SGDLS and CDR2 YYNGEE. The V and J ends lost 0 bases and 5 bases, in that order; junction bases with no gene match: 5. The DNA for the CDR3 is TGTGCCAGCAGCGTAGGTGAGCTAGCGGGAACCGGGGAGCTGTTTTTT. It encodes CASSVGELAGTGELFF.

The chain uses TRBV1 and TRBJ2-7; whether TRBD2, the table's D call, matches the DNA was not checked. TRBV1 is a recognized pseudogene. The CDR3 extends over 20 amino acids. CDR3 loop: CTSSQTHPGLAGCPNYEQYF. In DNA, the CDR3 is TGCACCAGCAGCCAGACCCACCCGGGACTAGCGGGATGCCCCAACTACGAGCAGTACTTC.

V and J are TRBV7-3 and TRBJ1-6; TRBD1 matches 9 bases. This CDR3 comprises 15 residues. Germline trimming cut 6 bases from V and 10 bases from J; bases unmatched to any gene: 10. Germline CDR1 is SGHTA and CDR2 is FQGTGA. As DNA, the CDR3 is TGTGCCAGCAGTTCCACAGGGGGCCAAGGCTCACCCCTCCACTTT. This sequence encodes CASSSTGGQGSPLHF.

The V call is TRBV19, the J call TRBJ2-3, with D perhaps TRBD1 (5 bases). In germline, CDR1 is LNHDA, CDR2 SQIVND (reference sequence). Deletions cut 7 bases from V and 0 bases from J, with 11 bases between. The CDR3 covers 14 residues. The CDR3 DNA sequence: TGTGCCAGTACCCAAAGGGGTAGCACAGATACGCAGTATTTT. Amino acids: CASTQRGSTDTQYF. Full variable domain (rest looked up from reference TRBV19 and TRBJ2-3): DGGITQSPKYLFRKEGQNVTLSCEQNLNHDAMYWYRQDPGQGLRLIYYSQIVNDFQKGDIAEGYSVSREKKESFPLTVTSAQKNPTAFYLCASTQRGSTDTQYFGPGTRLTVL.

The chain has TRBV28 and TRBJ1-5; D is perhaps TRBD1 (6 bases). There are 14 residues in the CDR3. Germline V CDR1 and CDR2: MDHEN, SYDVKM. Trimming pared 8 bases from V and 1 base from J, leaving 12 bases between. The CDR3 sequence: CASLEGGSNQPQHF. The CDR3 nucleotides are TGTGCCAGCTTGGAAGGGGGGAGCAATCAGCCCCAGCATTTT.

In regard to this clone: Other DNA sequences in this sample translate to the same CDR3. J is TRBJ2-2 and V is TRBV7-2; 7 nucleotides match TRBD2. V lost 5 bases and J lost 6; bases outside the gene matches: 3. Germline lookup yields CDR1 SGHTA and CDR2 FQGNSA. There are 13 residues in the CDR3. CDR3 residues: CASSPRGAGELFF. For the CDR3, the DNA is TGTGCCAGCAGCCCCCGGGGGGCCGGGGAGCTGTTTTTT.

The J gene is TRBJ1-1, the V gene TRBV25-1; D ambiguous. Germline V gives CDR1 MGHDK, CDR2 SYGVNS. The CDR3 runs 12 residues. Trimming took off 6 bases at V and 11 bases at J, with 16 bases between the two ends. The CDR3 here is CASRTDGALAFF. Here the CDR3 DNA reads TGTGCCAGCAGGACGGACGGCGCCTTGGCTTTCTTT.

J is TRBJ2-4 and V is TRBV7-2; TRBD1 might be the D (5 bases). Trimming removed 0 bases at V and 16 bases at J, with 16 bases between. Germline-derived CDR1 and CDR2 are SGHTA and FQGNSA. The CDR3 contains 13 residues. The CDR3 DNA follows: TGTGCCAGCAGCTTAGCAGTCGGCAGGGATTTATACTTC. Translation: CASSLAVGRDLYF. The whole variable domain, filled in from reference TRBV7-2 and TRBJ2-4, reads GAGVSQSPSNKVTEKGKDVELRCDPISGHTALYWYRQSLGQGLEFLIYFQGNSAPDKSGLPSDRFSAERTGGSVSTLTIQRTQQEDSAVYLCASSLAVGRDLYFGAGTRLSVL.

The chain recombines TRBV10-3 with TRBJ2-2, with TRBD2 identical over 14 bases. The CDR3 is 16 amino acids. The germline V gene encodes CDR1 ENHRY and CDR2 SYGVKD. V lost 6 bases and J lost 7; bases outside the gene matches: 7. DNA of the CDR3: TGTGCCATCAGCGGGACTAGCGGGAGCATCAACGGGGAGCTGTTTTTT. This encodes CAISGTSGSINGELFF.